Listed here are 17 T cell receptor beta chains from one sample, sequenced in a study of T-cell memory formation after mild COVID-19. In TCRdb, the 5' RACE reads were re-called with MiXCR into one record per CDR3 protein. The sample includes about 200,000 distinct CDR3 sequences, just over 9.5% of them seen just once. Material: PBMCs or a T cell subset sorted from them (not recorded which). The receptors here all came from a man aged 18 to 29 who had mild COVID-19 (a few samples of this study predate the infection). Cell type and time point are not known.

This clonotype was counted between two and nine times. The CDR3 protein is CASSYALTGDTEAFF. DNA for the CDR3: TGTGCCAGCAGTTACGCATTAACGGGGGACACTGAAGCTTTCTTT. The chain couples TRBV6-6 to TRBJ1-1, with a possible D match to TRBD1 (5 bases). Per germline, CDR1 MNHNY and CDR2 SVGAGI (reference sequence). The length of the CDR3 is 15 residues. The V gene lost 2 bases and the J gene lost 3 bases, with 13 bases spanning the gap.

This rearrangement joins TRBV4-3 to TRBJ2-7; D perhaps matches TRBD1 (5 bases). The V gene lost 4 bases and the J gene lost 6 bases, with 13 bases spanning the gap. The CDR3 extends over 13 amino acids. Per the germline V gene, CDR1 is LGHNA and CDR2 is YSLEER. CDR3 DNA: TGCGCCAGCAGCCCAGACGGACATCGCGAGCAGTACTTC. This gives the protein CASSPDGHREQYF.

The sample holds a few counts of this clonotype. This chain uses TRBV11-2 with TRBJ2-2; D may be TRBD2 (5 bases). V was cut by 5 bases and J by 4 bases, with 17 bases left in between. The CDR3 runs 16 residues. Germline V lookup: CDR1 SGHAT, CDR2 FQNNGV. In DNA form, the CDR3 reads TGTGCCAGCAGCCCGAGGGCCGTAGCAGCCACCGGGGAGCTGTTTTTT. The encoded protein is CASSPRAVAATGELFF.

The CDR3 reads CAWAPGAGDTQYF. CDR3 sequence (DNA): TGTGCCTGGGCCCCGGGGGCAGGAGATACGCAGTATTTT. The V call is TRBV30, the J call TRBJ2-3; D tentatively reads TRBD1 or TRBD2 (6 bases each). The CDR3 spans 13 residues. CDR1 is GTSNPN and CDR2 is SVGIG in the germline V gene (reference sequence). Trimming shortened V by 5 bases and J by 5 bases, and 14 bases separated the two germline ends.

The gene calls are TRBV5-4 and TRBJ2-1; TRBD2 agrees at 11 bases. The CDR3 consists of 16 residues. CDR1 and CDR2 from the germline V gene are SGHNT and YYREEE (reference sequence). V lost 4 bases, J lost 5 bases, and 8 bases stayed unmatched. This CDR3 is CASSPGLAVGNNEQFF. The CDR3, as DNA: TGTGCCAGCAGCCCGGGACTAGCGGTGGGTAACAATGAGCAGTTCTTC.

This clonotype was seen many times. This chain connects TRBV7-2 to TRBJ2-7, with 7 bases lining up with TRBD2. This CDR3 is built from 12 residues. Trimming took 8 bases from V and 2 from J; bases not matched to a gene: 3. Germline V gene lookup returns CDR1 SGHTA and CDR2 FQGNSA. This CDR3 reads CASRDYPYEQYF. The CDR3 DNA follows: TGTGCCAGCCGGGACTATCCCTACGAGCAGTACTTC.

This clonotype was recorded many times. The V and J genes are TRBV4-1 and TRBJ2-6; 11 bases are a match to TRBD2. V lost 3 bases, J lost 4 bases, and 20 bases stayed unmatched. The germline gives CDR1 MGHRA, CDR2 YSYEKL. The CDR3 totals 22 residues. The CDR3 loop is CASSHRKTSGGPPARGANVLTF. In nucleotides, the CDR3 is TGCGCCAGCAGCCACCGCAAAACTAGCGGGGGTCCACCGGCGCGGGGGGCCAACGTCCTGACTTTC.

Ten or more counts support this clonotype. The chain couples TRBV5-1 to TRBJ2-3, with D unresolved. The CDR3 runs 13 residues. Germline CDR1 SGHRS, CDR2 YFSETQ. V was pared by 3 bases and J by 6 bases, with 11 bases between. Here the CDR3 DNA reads TGCGCCAGCAGCTATCCGGGCCCCGATACGCAGTATTTT. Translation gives CASSYPGPDTQYF.

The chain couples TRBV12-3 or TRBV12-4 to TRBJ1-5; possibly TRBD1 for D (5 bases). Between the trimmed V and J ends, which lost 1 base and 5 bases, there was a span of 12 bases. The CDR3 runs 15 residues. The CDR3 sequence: CASSLVEGSYQPQHF. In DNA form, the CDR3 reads TGTGCCAGCAGTTTAGTTGAGGGGAGTTATCAGCCCCAGCATTTT.

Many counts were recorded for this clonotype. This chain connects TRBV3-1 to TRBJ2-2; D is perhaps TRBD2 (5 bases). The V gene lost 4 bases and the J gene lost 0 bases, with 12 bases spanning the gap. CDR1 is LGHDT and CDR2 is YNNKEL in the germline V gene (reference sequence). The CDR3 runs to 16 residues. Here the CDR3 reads CASSPRRRTNTGELFF. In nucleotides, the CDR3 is TGTGCCAGCAGCCCGCGTCGGAGGACGAACACCGGGGAGCTGTTTTTT.

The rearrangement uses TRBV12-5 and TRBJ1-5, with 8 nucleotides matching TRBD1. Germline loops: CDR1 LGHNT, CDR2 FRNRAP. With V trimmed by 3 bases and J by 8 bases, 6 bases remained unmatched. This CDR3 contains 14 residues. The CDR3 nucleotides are TGTGCTAGTGGTTTCCAGGGGGCGCGTAAGCCCCAGCATTTT. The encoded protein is CASGFQGARKPQHF.

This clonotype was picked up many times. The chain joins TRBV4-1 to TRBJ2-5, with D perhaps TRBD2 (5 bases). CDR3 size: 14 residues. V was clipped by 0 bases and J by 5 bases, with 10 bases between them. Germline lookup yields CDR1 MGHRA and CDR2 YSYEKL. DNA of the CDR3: TGCGCCAGCAGCCAAGATCAGAGGGTGGAGACCCAGTACTTC. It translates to CASSQDQRVETQYF.

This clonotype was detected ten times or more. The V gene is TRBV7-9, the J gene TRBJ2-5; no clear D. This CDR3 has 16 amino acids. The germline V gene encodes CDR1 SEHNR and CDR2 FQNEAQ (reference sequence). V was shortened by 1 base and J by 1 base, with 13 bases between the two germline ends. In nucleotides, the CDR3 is TGTGCCAGCAGCTTAGGGGCCAGTGGGGTCCAAGAGACCCAGTACTTC. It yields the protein CASSLGASGVQETQYF.

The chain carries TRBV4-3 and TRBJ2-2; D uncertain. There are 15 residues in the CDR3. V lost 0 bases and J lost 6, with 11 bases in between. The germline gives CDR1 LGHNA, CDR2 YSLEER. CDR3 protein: CASSQEPSGAGELFF. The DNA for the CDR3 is TGCGCCAGCAGCCAAGAGCCTAGTGGAGCCGGGGAGCTGTTTTTT.

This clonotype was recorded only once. The CDR3 sequence: CAISTGVSGNTIYF. For the CDR3, the DNA is TGTGCCATCAGTACAGGGGTCTCCGGAAACACCATATATTTT. The chain joins TRBV10-3 to TRBJ1-3, with 7 nucleotides matching TRBD1. The junction had 5 bases not matched to a gene; V was cut back by 5 bases and J by 4 bases. This CDR3 is 14 amino acids long. The germline gives CDR1 ENHRY, CDR2 SYGVKD.

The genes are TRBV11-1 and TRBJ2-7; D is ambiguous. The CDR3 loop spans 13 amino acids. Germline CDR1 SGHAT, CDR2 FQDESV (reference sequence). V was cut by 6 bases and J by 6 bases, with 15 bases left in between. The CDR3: CASRINGRAEQYF. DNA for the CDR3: TGTGCCAGCAGAATTAACGGACGGGCCGAGCAGTACTTC. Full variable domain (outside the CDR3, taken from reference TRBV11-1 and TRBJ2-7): EAEVAQSPRYKITEKSQAVAFWCDPISGHATLYWYRQILGQGPELLVQFQDESVVDDSQLPKDRFSAERLKGVDSTLKIQPAELGDSAMYLCASRINGRAEQYFGPGTRLTVT.

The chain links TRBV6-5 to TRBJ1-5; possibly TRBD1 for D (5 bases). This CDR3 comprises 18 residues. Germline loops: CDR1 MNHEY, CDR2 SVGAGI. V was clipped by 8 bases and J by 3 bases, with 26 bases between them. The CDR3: CASPCGPGWDYNNQPQHF. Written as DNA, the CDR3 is TGTGCCAGCCCCTGCGGGCCAGGGTGGGATTATAACAATCAGCCCCAGCATTTT.